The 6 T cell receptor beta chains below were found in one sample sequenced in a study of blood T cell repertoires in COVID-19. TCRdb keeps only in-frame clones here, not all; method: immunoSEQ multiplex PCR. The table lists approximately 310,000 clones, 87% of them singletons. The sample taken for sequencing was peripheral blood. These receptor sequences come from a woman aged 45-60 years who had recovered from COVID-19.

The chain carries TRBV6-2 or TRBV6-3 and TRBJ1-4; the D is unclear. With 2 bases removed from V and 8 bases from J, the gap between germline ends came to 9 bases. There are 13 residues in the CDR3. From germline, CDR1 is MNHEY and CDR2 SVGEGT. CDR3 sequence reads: CASSYPVQEKLFF. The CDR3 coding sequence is TGTGCCAGCAGTTACCCAGTCCAAGAAAAACTGTTTTTT.

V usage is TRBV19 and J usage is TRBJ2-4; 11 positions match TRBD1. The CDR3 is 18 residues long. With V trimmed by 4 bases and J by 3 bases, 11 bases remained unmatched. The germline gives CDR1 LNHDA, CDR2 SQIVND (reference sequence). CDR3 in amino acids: CASSSHRDRGVGKNIQYF. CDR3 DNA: TGTGCCAGTAGTAGCCACCGGGACAGGGGGGTAGGCAAAAACATTCAGTACTTC.

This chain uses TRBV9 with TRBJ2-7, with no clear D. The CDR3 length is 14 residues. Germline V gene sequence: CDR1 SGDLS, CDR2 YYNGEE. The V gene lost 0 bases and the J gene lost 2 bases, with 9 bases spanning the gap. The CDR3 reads CASSVGAQPYEQYF. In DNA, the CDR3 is TGTGCCAGCAGCGTAGGGGCACAGCCCTACGAGCAGTACTTC.

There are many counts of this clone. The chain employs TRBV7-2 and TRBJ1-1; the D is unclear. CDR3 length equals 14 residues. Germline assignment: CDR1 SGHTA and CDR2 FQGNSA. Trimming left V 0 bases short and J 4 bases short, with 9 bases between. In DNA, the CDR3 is TGTGCCAGCAGCTTAGCCATTACGGGCACTGAAGCTTTCTTT. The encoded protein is CASSLAITGTEAFF.

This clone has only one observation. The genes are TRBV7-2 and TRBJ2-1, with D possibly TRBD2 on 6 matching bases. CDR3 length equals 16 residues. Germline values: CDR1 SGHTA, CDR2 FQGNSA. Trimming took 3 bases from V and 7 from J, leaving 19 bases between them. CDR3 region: CASSFRGVAGRNEQFF. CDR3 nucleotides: TGTGCCAGCAGCTTCCGCGGGGTTGCGGGGAGGAATGAGCAGTTCTTC.

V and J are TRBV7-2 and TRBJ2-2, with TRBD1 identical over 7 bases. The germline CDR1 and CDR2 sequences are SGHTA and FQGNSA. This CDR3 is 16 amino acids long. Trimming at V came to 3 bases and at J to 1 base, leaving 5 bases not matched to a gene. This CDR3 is CASSLVRTGNTGELFF. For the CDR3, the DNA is TGTGCCAGCAGCTTGGTCCGGACAGGGAACACCGGGGAGCTGTTTTTT.